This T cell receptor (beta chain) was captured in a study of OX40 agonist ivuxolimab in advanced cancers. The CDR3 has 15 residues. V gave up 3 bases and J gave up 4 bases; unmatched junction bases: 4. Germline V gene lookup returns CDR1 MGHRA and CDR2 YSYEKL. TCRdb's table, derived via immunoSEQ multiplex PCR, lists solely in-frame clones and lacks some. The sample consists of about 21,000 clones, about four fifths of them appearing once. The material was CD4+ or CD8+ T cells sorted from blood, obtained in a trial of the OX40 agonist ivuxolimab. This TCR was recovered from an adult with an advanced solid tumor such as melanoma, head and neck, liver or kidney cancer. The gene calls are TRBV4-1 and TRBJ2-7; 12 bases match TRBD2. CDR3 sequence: CASSHLAGGDYEQYF. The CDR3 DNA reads TGCGCCAGCAGCCATCTAGCGGGAGGGGATTACGAGCAGTACTTC.